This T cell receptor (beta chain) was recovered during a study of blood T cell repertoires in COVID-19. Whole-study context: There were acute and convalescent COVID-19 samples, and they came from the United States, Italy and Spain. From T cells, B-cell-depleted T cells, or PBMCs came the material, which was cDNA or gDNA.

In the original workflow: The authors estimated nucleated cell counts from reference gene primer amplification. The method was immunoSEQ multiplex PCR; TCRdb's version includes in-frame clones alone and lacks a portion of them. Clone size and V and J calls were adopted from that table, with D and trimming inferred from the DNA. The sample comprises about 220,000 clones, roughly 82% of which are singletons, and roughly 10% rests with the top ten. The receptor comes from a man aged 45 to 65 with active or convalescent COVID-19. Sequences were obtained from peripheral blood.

CDR3 region: CASSSYSGSWDEQYF. The DNA for the CDR3 is TGTGCCAGTAGTTCCTATAGCGGGAGCTGGGACGAGCAGTACTTC. This chain uses TRBV19 with TRBJ2-7; 9 nucleotides match TRBD2. Germline loops: CDR1 LNHDA, CDR2 SQIVND (reference sequence). The CDR3 is 15 amino acids. With V trimmed by 5 bases and J by 5 bases, 10 bases remained unmatched.